A selection of T cell receptor beta chains follows, all from one sample in a study of OX40 agonist ivuxolimab in advanced cancers. The repertoire was sequenced with immunoSEQ multiplex PCR; TCRdb's copy has only in-frame clones and lacks some. The sample has fewer than 100,000 clones, around nine tenths seen once. Sequences were derived from CD4+ or CD8+ T cells sorted from blood, sampled in a trial of the OX40 agonist ivuxolimab. The source is an adult with an advanced solid tumor such as melanoma, head and neck, liver or kidney cancer. CDR3s include the opening cysteine and the closing phenylalanine or tryptophan. D genes are given only for firm matches. Size is omitted from some rows. Given values are once, few, many or a class for expanded clones.

d_call | clone_size | j_call | v_call | cdr3_aa | cdr3_nt
. | . | TRBJ1-1 | TRBV5-6 | CASSLERTPNTEAFF | TGTGCCAGCAGCTTGGAACGGACACCGAACACTGAAGCTTTCTTT
. | . | TRBJ1-5 | TRBV7-9 | CASSLVGGAGQPQHF | TGTGCCAGCAGCTTAGTAGGGGGGGCAGGTCAGCCCCAGCATTTT
. | . | TRBJ2-5 | TRBV5-1 | CASSLSGLVGAGETQYF | TGCGCCAGCAGCTTGAGCGGACTAGTGGGGGCCGGGGAGACCCAGTACTTC
. | . | TRBJ1-2 | TRBV19 | CASSMGRGPNYGYTF | TGTGCCAGTAGTATGGGTCGCGGGCCTAACTATGGCTACACCTTC
. | . | TRBJ1-1 | TRBV6-6 | CASSLQDDRPEAFF | TGTGCCAGCAGTCTCCAGGACGACAGGCCCGAAGCTTTCTTT
. | . | TRBJ2-2 | TRBV5-1 | CASSLISGSTGELFF | TGCGCCAGCAGCCTTATAAGCGGAAGTACCGGGGAGCTGTTTTTT
. | . | TRBJ2-1 | TRBV6-5 | CASSFEDGSYNEQFF | TGTGCCAGCAGTTTCGAGGACGGGTCCTACAATGAGCAGTTCTTC
. | . | TRBJ2-5 | TRBV7-9 | CASSFTPGQGRYETQYF | TGTGCCAGCAGCTTTACTCCTGGGCAGGGTCGATATGAGACCCAGTACTTC
TRBD1 | . | TRBJ2-7 | TRBV12-5 | CASVTGQGGTYEQYF | TGTGCTAGTGTGACGGGACAGGGGGGAACCTACGAGCAGTACTTC
. | few | TRBJ2-3 | TRBV7-6 | CASGLGRKISTDTQYF | TGTGCCAGCGGCTTGGGGCGTAAGATTAGCACAGATACGCAGTATTTT
. | . | TRBJ1-6 | TRBV14 | CASSQGAGGPYNSPLHF | TGTGCCAGCAGCCAAGGCGCCGGAGGACCATATAATTCACCCCTCCACTTT
TRBD2 | . | TRBJ2-3 | TRBV7-2 | CASSRGASGSTDTQYF | TGTGCCAGCAGCCGAGGGGCTAGCGGAAGCACAGATACGCAGTATTTT
TRBD1 | . | TRBJ2-2 | TRBV6-6 | CASSPGTGGTGELFF | TGTGCCAGCAGTCCCGGGACAGGGGGCACCGGGGAGCTGTTTTTT
. | . | TRBJ1-2 | TRBV7-9 | CASSPGRDYGYTF | TGTGCCAGCAGCCCTGGGCGGGACTATGGCTACACCTTC
. | once | TRBJ1-1 | TRBV10-3 | CATSKGYEAFF | TGTGCCACGTCCAAGGGGTATGAAGCTTTCTTT
. | . | TRBJ2-3 | TRBV9 | CASSVLSLDTQYF | TGTGCCAGCAGCGTACTATCTCTAGATACGCAGTATTTT
. | . | TRBJ1-3 | TRBV19 | CASRVTDASGNTIYF | TGTGCCAGTAGAGTAACGGACGCCTCGGGAAACACCATATATTTT
TRBD2 | . | TRBJ2-7 | TRBV9 | CASSVLSGGIGEQYF | TGTGCCAGCAGCGTCCTCAGCGGGGGGATAGGCGAGCAGTACTTC
. | . | TRBJ2-2 | TRBV6-4 | CASSGGGDTGELFF | TGTGCCAGCAGTGGAGGGGGGGACACCGGGGAGCTGTTTTTT
TRBD1 | . | TRBJ1-3 | TRBV15 | CATSPGQVSGNTIYF | TGTGCCACCAGCCCGGGACAGGTCTCTGGAAACACCATATATTTT